The 30 T cell receptor beta chains in this list originate from one sample, sequenced in a study of blood T cell repertoires in COVID-19. Clones were sequenced by immunoSEQ multiplex PCR, and TCRdb holds only the in-frame ones, with some missing. The table records tens of thousands of clones, about 80% of them present only once. The sequenced material came from peripheral blood. These receptor sequences come from a man in his sixties or seventies with acute or convalescent COVID-19.

V and J are TRBV6-2 or TRBV6-3 and TRBJ2-1; a weak D match, TRBD2 (6 bases). CDR3 length: 16 amino acids. Germline-derived CDR1 and CDR2 are MNHEY and SVGEGT. The ends were cut back, 2 bases at V and 5 bases at J, with 16 bases in the middle. The CDR3 nucleotides read TGTGCCAGCAGTTACCCCCGGCGGGACGAGAACAATGAGCAGTTCTTC. Its translation is CASSYPRRDENNEQFF.

This clone showed up just a few times. V usage is TRBV3-1 (or the pseudogene TRBV3-2) and J usage is TRBJ2-3; the match to TRBD2 covers 7 bases. Per germline, CDR1 LGHDT and CDR2 YNNKEL (reference sequence). This CDR3 contains 16 residues. The trim removed 5 bases at V and 0 bases at J, leaving 8 bases unmatched. CDR3 nucleotides: TGTGCCAGCAGCTTCCCGAGCGGGGCTAGCACAGATACGCAGTATTTT. Amino acid sequence: CASSFPSGASTDTQYF.

The DNA for the CDR3 is TGCGCCAGCAGCCAAGATCCGGAGACTATCAGGAGTAATGAGCAGTTCTTC. It translates to CASSQDPETIRSNEQFF. This chain joins TRBV4-1 and TRBJ2-1; tentatively, D is TRBD2 (5 bases). Looked up from germline, CDR1 is MGHRA and CDR2 is YSYEKL. Trimming cost V 0 bases and J 7 bases, with 19 bases left between them. The CDR3 sequence is 17 residues long.

The chain links TRBV7-9 to TRBJ2-1; the match to TRBD2 covers 11 bases. Germline values: CDR1 SEHNR, CDR2 FQNEAQ (reference sequence). This CDR3 is built from 14 residues. J lost 2 bases, V lost 8 bases, and 2 bases had no gene match. The CDR3 region is CASLAGGAYNEQFF. The CDR3 bases are TGTGCCAGCCTAGCGGGAGGCGCCTACAATGAGCAGTTCTTC.

The V gene is TRBV6-5, the J gene TRBJ1-1, with a possible D match to TRBD1 (6 bases). CDR1 and CDR2 (germline): MNHEY, SVGAGI. V lost 3 bases to trimming and J lost 5 bases, with 16 bases between them. The CDR3 has 15 amino acids. In DNA form, the CDR3 reads TGTGCCAGCAGTTATAAGCAGGGGCGGTTGACTGAAGCTTTCTTT. This sequence encodes CASSYKQGRLTEAFF.

This chain connects TRBV30 to TRBJ2-2; 7 nucleotides align to TRBD2. The CDR3 has 16 amino acids. The V segment lost 1 base and the J segment 4 bases; nucleotides outside the gene matches: 9. Germline V gene lookup returns CDR1 GTSNPN and CDR2 SVGIG (reference sequence). CDR3 in DNA: TGTGCCTGGAGTGGTGTGGCGGGAGCAAGCACCGGGGAGCTGTTTTTT. This sequence encodes CAWSGVAGASTGELFF.

The chain has TRBV7-2 and TRBJ2-1, with D unresolved. CDR3 length equals 13 residues. CDR1 is SGHTA and CDR2 is FQGNSA in the germline V gene. The ends were cut back, 5 bases at V and 4 bases at J, with 9 bases in the middle. The CDR3 nucleotides read TGTGCCAGCAGCATCGACTCATACAATGAGCAGTTCTTC. Translating gives CASSIDSYNEQFF.

The chain employs TRBV11-1 and TRBJ2-2, with 11 bases matching TRBD1. Germline V gene lookup returns CDR1 SGHAT and CDR2 FQDESV (reference sequence). CDR3 length equals 15 residues. The trim removed 5 bases at V and 6 bases at J, leaving 5 bases unmatched. The CDR3 sequence: CASSTPDRGPGELFF. DNA for the CDR3: TGTGCCAGCAGCACCCCGGACAGGGGGCCCGGGGAGCTGTTTTTT.

Only a few counts were recorded for this clone. CDR3 in DNA: TGTGCCAGCATGCGCGTGGGACAGGGGGCCTACGAGCAGTACTTC. As protein: CASMRVGQGAYEQYF. The V gene is TRBV2, the J gene TRBJ2-7, with 11 bases lining up with TRBD1. J lost 2 bases, V lost 7 bases, and 7 bases had no gene match. The CDR3 consists of 15 residues. Germline CDR1 and CDR2: SNHLY and FYNNEI. Based on the CDR3 plus reference TRBV2 and TRBJ2-7, the full variable domain is EPEVTQTPSHQVTQMGQEVILRCVPISNHLYFYWYRQILGQKVEFLVSFYNNEISEKSEIFDDQFSVERPDGSNFTLKIRSTKLEDSAMYFCASMRVGQGAYEQYFGPGTRLTVT.

The genes are TRBV19 and TRBJ1-2, with D possibly matching TRBD1 (6 bases). Deletions cut 4 bases from V and 0 bases from J, with 12 bases between. This CDR3 comprises 15 residues. The germline gives CDR1 LNHDA, CDR2 SQIVND (reference sequence). The CDR3: CASSKTGMANYGYTF. CDR3 DNA: TGTGCCAGTAGTAAAACAGGGATGGCTAACTATGGCTACACCTTC.

The chain couples TRBV5-1 to TRBJ2-7; 12 bases are shared with TRBD1. The trim removed 0 bases at V and 6 bases at J, leaving 10 bases unmatched. The CDR3 has 17 residues. Germline V lookup: CDR1 SGHRS, CDR2 YFSETQ. As DNA, the CDR3 is TGCGCCAGCAGCTTGGCTTATTCCGGGACAGGGGGCGTCGAGCAGTACTTC. It is translated as CASSLAYSGTGGVEQYF.

The rearrangement uses TRBV18 and TRBJ1-3, with 7 bases that match TRBD1. The germline gives CDR1 KGHSH, CDR2 LQKENI. This CDR3 comprises 16 residues. V shed 2 bases, J shed 0 bases, and the junction held 4 bases outside the gene matches. Here the CDR3 DNA reads TGTGCCAGCTCACCATTGGGACAGACCTCTGGAAACACCATATATTTT. Amino acids: CASSPLGQTSGNTIYF.

Concerning this clone: Other DNA sequences of this sample code for an identical CDR3. The V call is TRBV19, the J call TRBJ2-1; TRBD2 is a possible D gene (6 bases). This CDR3 is 14 amino acids long. Per germline, CDR1 LNHDA and CDR2 SQIVND (reference sequence). The V gene lost 3 bases and the J gene lost 3 bases, with 9 bases spanning the gap. CDR3: CASSMGGNYNEQFF. As DNA, the CDR3 is TGTGCCAGTAGTATGGGCGGGAACTACAATGAGCAGTTCTTC.

The V gene is TRBV28, the J gene TRBJ1-1; D might be TRBD1 (5 bases). Germline lookup yields CDR1 MDHEN and CDR2 SYDVKM. V was clipped by 6 bases and J by 6 bases, with 17 bases between them. The CDR3 spans 14 residues. The CDR3 nucleotides are TGTGCCAGCAGCCCCAGGGCAGGGCTGGCTGAAGCTTTCTTT. As protein: CASSPRAGLAEAFF.

The genes are TRBV14 and TRBJ2-2; 9 positions agree with TRBD1. Trimming took 2 bases from V and 0 from J; bases not matched to a gene: 4. Germline loops: CDR1 SGHDN, CDR2 FVKESK. CDR3 length: 17 residues. The CDR3 spells CASSQSGTGTNTGELFF. CDR3 bases: TGTGCCAGCAGCCAATCCGGGACAGGGACGAACACCGGGGAGCTGTTTTTT. The full variable domain, with the rest looked up from reference TRBV14 and TRBJ2-2, is EAGVTQFPSHSVIEKGQTVTLRCDPISGHDNLYWYRRVMGKEIKFLLHFVKESKQDESGMPNNRFLAERTGGTYSTLKVQPAELEDSGVYFCASSQSGTGTNTGELFFGEGSRLTVL.

The chain employs TRBV5-1 and TRBJ1-2; D remains unclear. Germline CDR1 reads SGHRS; CDR2 reads YFSETQ. CDR3 size: 13 residues. Trimming took 1 base from V and 6 from J, leaving 10 bases between them. In DNA form, the CDR3 reads TGCGCCAGCAGCTTGAGTCTTGGCCATGGCTACACCTTC. Its translation: CASSLSLGHGYTF. Based on the CDR3 plus reference TRBV5-1 and TRBJ1-2, the full variable domain is KAGVTQTPRYLIKTRGQQVTLSCSPISGHRSVSWYQQTPGQGLQFLFEYFSETQRNKGNFPGRFSGRQFSNSRSEMNVSTLELGDSALYLCASSLSLGHGYTFGSGTRLTVV.

This chain connects TRBV6-1 to TRBJ1-5; D is uncertain. Trimming pared 2 bases from V and 2 bases from J, leaving 16 bases between. The CDR3 has 17 residues. Germline V gives CDR1 MNHNS, CDR2 SASEGT. The CDR3 bases are TGTGCCAGCAGTGAAACCACTCGTACGGTAGGCAATCAGCCCCAGCATTTT. Translating gives CASSETTRTVGNQPQHF.

Of note for this clone: The DNA is left out, because the CDR3 cannot be placed on it with certainty; the CDR3 is given as TCRdb lists it. This chain connects TRBV1 to TRBJ1-5; the D call TRBD1 from the table was never checked on the DNA. TRBV1 is annotated as a pseudogene. The CDR3 is 15 residues long, counting both termini. CDR3 amino acids: CTSSVGQGARQPQHF.

The chain combines TRBV19 with TRBJ1-2, with unresolved D. Germline CDR1 LNHDA, CDR2 SQIVND (reference sequence). The V and J ends lost 6 bases and 4 bases respectively, with 18 bases between them. The CDR3 loop spans 15 amino acids. CDR3 protein: CASSTRRRFGYGYTF. Here the CDR3 DNA reads TGTGCCAGTAGCACCCGACGGAGGTTTGGCTATGGCTACACCTTC.

V gene TRBV12-3 or TRBV12-4 combines with J gene TRBJ1-2; D may be TRBD1 (6 bases). With 6 bases removed from V and 3 bases from J, the gap between germline ends came to 8 bases. The CDR3 is 12 residues long. The CDR3, as DNA: TGTGCCAGCAGCCGACAGGACTATGGCTACACCTTC. The encoded protein is CASSRQDYGYTF.

The chain carries TRBV4-3 and TRBJ2-3; maybe TRBD1 (5 bases). The CDR3 has 12 residues. CDR1 and CDR2 from the germline V gene are LGHNA and YSLEER. V lost 5 bases and J 5 bases, leaving 8 bases between the germline ends. CDR3 in DNA: TGCGCCAGCAGCAACCAGGGAGATACGCAGTATTTT. The encoded protein is CASSNQGDTQYF.

The rearrangement links TRBV28 to TRBJ2-5; tentatively, D is TRBD2 (6 bases). Germline loops: CDR1 MDHEN, CDR2 SYDVKM. With 4 bases removed from V and 7 bases from J, the gap between germline ends came to 16 bases. CDR3 length equals 14 residues. The CDR3 region is CASSSAGGQRTQYF. As DNA, the CDR3 is TGTGCCAGCAGTTCTGCAGGAGGGCAAAGGACCCAGTACTTC. The whole variable domain, remainder taken from reference TRBV28 and TRBJ2-5, is DVKVTQSSRYLVKRTGEKVFLECVQDMDHENMFWYRQDPGLGLRLIYFSYDVKMKEKGDIPEGYSVSREKKERFSLILESASTNQTSMYLCASSSAGGQRTQYFGPGTRLLVL.

The chain recombines TRBV4-3 with TRBJ2-7; weak D call: TRBD1 (5 bases). This CDR3 has 14 amino acids. The V and J ends lost 0 bases and 0 bases respectively, with 6 bases between them. Germline lookup yields CDR1 LGHNA and CDR2 YSLEER. The chain's CDR3 is CASSQDRDSYEQYF. In nucleotides, the CDR3 is TGCGCCAGCAGCCAAGACAGGGACTCCTACGAGCAGTACTTC.

This clone was recorded once. The gene calls are TRBV5-6 and TRBJ1-2; no clear D. Between the trimmed V and J ends, which lost 1 base and 4 bases, there was a span of 20 bases. The CDR3 runs 17 residues. Germline V CDR1 and CDR2: SGHDT, YYEEEE. Written as DNA, the CDR3 is TGTGCCAGCAGCTTGTTAGTTGGTAGCGGTCGAATCTATGGCTACACCTTC. It codes for CASSLLVGSGRIYGYTF.

The chain couples TRBV19 to TRBJ1-1; 7 nucleotides match TRBD1. V lost 6 bases to trimming and J lost 4 bases; unmatched junction nucleotides: 8. The CDR3 consists of 14 residues. Per germline, CDR1 LNHDA and CDR2 SQIVND (reference sequence). The CDR3 nucleotides read TGTGCCAGTAGAGCAGGGGGTAAAATCACTGAAGCTTTCTTT. Its translation is CASRAGGKITEAFF.

The rearrangement links TRBV18 to TRBJ2-7; tentatively, D is TRBD2 (6 bases). Germline CDR1 is KGHSH and CDR2 is LQKENI. This CDR3 spans 13 amino acids. The germline V and J ends were trimmed by 2 bases and 5 bases, with 10 bases remaining between them. CDR3 sequence (DNA): TGTGCCAGCTCACCAGGCGGGATGGACGAGCAGTACTTC. Protein: CASSPGGMDEQYF.

The rearrangement joins TRBV3-1 (or the pseudogene TRBV3-2) to TRBJ1-2, with 10 bases that match TRBD1. Unmatched junction bases numbered 3, after V lost 2 bases and J lost 0 bases. Germline CDR1 reads LGHDT; CDR2 reads YNNKEL (reference sequence). This CDR3 is 16 amino acids long. The CDR3 nucleotides read TGTGCCAGCAGCCAAATAGGGACAGGGGCTAACTATGGCTACACCTTC. It specifies CASSQIGTGANYGYTF.

The chain is built from TRBV19 and TRBJ1-2; 8 bases are shared with TRBD1. Germline V gene sequence: CDR1 LNHDA, CDR2 SQIVND (reference sequence). Germline trimming cut 6 bases from V and 4 bases from J; bases unmatched to any gene: 13. The CDR3 is 16 amino acids. The CDR3 DNA is TGTGCCAGTAGCTCCTTTGGGGACAGGATTCTCTATGGCTACACCTTC. Protein: CASSSFGDRILYGYTF. Supplemented by reference TRBV19 and TRBJ1-2, the full variable domain reads DGGITQSPKYLFRKEGQNVTLSCEQNLNHDAMYWYRQDPGQGLRLIYYSQIVNDFQKGDIAEGYSVSREKKESFPLTVTSAQKNPTAFYLCASSSFGDRILYGYTFGSGTRLTVV.

The DNA of the CDR3 is TGTGCCAGCAGCTTATCAGGCGGCCTAGCCAGGGATACGCAGTATTTT. It translates to CASSLSGGLARDTQYF. The chain joins TRBV7-2 to TRBJ2-3; the D gene is possibly TRBD2 (5 bases). This CDR3 has 16 residues. CDR1 SGHTA and CDR2 FQGNSA come from the germline V gene. V lost 2 bases, J lost 6 bases, and 18 bases lay in between.

J is TRBJ2-7 and V is TRBV4-1, with D possibly matching TRBD2 (6 bases). V lost 2 bases and J 5 bases, leaving 16 bases between the germline ends. Per germline, CDR1 MGHRA and CDR2 YSYEKL. The CDR3 is 15 amino acids. The CDR3 protein is CASSQIAGFGNEQYF. CDR3 DNA sequence: TGCGCCAGCAGCCAAATTGCGGGATTTGGGAACGAGCAGTACTTC.